This T cell receptor beta chain was captured in a study of Graves' ophthalmopathy and Graves' hyperthyroidism. Trimming pared 8 bases from V and 5 bases from J, leaving 21 bases between. CDR1 is WNHNN and CDR2 is SYGVQD in the germline V gene (reference sequence). The CDR3 consists of 15 residues. TCR beta CDR3 amplification used RNA transcripts. HTBI-primed first-round RT-PCR preceded second-round multiplex PCR. TCRdb reprocessed the multiplex PCR reads via MiXCR and lists one record per CDR3 protein. The sample gives 500,000 to 800,000 distinct CDR3 sequences, roughly 41% of which show up once; over 2.5% is in the top ten.

The chain recombines TRBV10-1 with TRBJ2-5; the D gene is possibly TRBD2 (6 bases). The TCR originated in an adult man with Graves' ophthalmopathy. Sequencing was done on a sample of peripheral blood. CDR3 sequence: CASLTGLGRGETQYF. The CDR3 DNA is TGCGCCAGCCTGACGGGGTTGGGCCGGGGGGAGACCCAGTACTTC.